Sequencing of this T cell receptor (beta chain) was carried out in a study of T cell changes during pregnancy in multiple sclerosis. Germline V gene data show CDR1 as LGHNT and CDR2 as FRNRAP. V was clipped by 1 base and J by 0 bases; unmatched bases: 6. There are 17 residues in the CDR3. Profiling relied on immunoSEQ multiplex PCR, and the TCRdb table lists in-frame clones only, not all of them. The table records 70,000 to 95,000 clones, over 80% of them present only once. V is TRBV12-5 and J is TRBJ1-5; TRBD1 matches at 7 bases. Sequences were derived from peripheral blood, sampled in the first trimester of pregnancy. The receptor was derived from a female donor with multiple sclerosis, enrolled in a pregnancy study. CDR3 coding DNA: TGTGCTAGTGGTTTGGGGACAGGAGCTTATAGCAATCAGCCCCAGCATTTT. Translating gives CASGLGTGAYSNQPQHF.